The 32 T cell receptor beta chains reported below all come from one sample, sequenced in a study of blood T cells in healthy people across ages. The second PCR ran roughly 6 to 11 cycles with a sample-barcoded 5' primer and J-beta primers. TCRdb re-called the 5' RACE reads through MiXCR, storing one row per CDR3 protein. The sample includes about 640,000 distinct CDR3 sequences, 58% seen only once; the top ten take over 35%. Material: blood. The receptors were sampled from a man between 60 and 75 years old in good health.

The chain has TRBV4-1 and TRBJ2-3, with D uncertain. Looked up from germline, CDR1 is MGHRA and CDR2 is YSYEKL. The CDR3 runs 14 residues. Trimming left V 1 base short and J 4 bases short, with 9 bases between. CDR3 DNA sequence: TGCGCCAGCAGCCAAGGTTCGGGTCCAGATACGCAGTATTTT. Translation: CASSQGSGPDTQYF.

The chain employs TRBV9 and TRBJ2-7, with TRBD1 identical over 7 bases. This CDR3 comprises 18 residues. V dropped 0 bases and J dropped 6; count of bases not matched to a gene: 18. Germline V gene sequence: CDR1 SGDLS, CDR2 YYNGEE. The CDR3 nucleotides read TGTGCCAGCAGCGTAGGACTTCCAAACAGGGGTTTTGCCATCGAGCAGTACTTC. Protein sequence: CASSVGLPNRGFAIEQYF. Full variable domain (remainder filled in from reference TRBV9 and TRBJ2-7): DSGVTQTPKHLITATGQRVTLRCSPRSGDLSVYWYQQSLDQGLQFLIQYYNGEERAKGNILERFSAQQFPDLHSELNLSSLELGDSALYFCASSVGLPNRGFAIEQYFGPGTRLTVT.

The CDR3: CASSQDSHGALNIQYF. In nucleotides, the CDR3 is TGCGCCAGCAGCCAAGATTCACACGGGGCCTTAAACATTCAGTACTTC. The chain combines TRBV4-1 with TRBJ2-4; D is possibly TRBD1 or TRBD2 (5 bases each). Germline V gene data show CDR1 as MGHRA and CDR2 as YSYEKL. The V gene lost 0 bases and the J gene lost 6 bases, with 15 bases spanning the gap. This CDR3 region has 16 residues.

This rearrangement joins TRBV5-1 to TRBJ1-6; 7 bases line up with TRBD1. Germline CDR1 reads SGHRS; CDR2 reads YFSETQ. The V segment lost 4 bases and the J segment 8 bases; nucleotides outside the gene matches: 9. CDR3 length equals 15 residues. The CDR3: CASSRTQGLDSPLHF. In DNA form, the CDR3 reads TGCGCCAGCAGCCGAACACAGGGGCTGGATTCACCCCTCCACTTT. Combining the CDR3 with reference TRBV5-1 and TRBJ1-6 gives the whole variable domain KAGVTQTPRYLIKTRGQQVTLSCSPISGHRSVSWYQQTPGQGLQFLFEYFSETQRNKGNFPGRFSGRQFSNSRSEMNVSTLELGDSALYLCASSRTQGLDSPLHFGNGTRLTVT.

J is TRBJ2-5 and V is TRBV9; 14 nucleotides match TRBD2. Germline V CDR1 and CDR2: SGDLS, YYNGEE. V trimming: 7 bases; J trimming: 1 base; junction bases outside the gene matches: 3. The CDR3 has 15 residues. The CDR3 sequence is CASGTSGGLQETQYF. For the CDR3, the DNA is TGTGCCAGCGGGACTAGCGGGGGACTCCAAGAGACCCAGTACTTC.

The genes are TRBV28 and TRBJ1-2; 10 positions agree with TRBD1. The CDR3 has 16 amino acids. With 5 bases clipped from V and 4 bases from J, the junction kept 10 bases outside the gene matches. CDR1 and CDR2 from the germline V gene are MDHEN and SYDVKM. CDR3 region: CASSLYGTGDLYGYTF. The CDR3 DNA is TGTGCCAGCAGTCTCTACGGGACAGGGGACCTCTATGGCTACACCTTC.

The chain joins TRBV4-1 to TRBJ2-1, with a weak D call TRBD1 (6 bases). The germline V gene encodes CDR1 MGHRA and CDR2 YSYEKL. The CDR3 sequence is 20 residues long. With 0 bases removed from V and 0 bases from J, the gap between germline ends came to 21 bases. The chain's CDR3 is CASSQDPNRALTSSYNEQFF. Written as DNA, the CDR3 is TGCGCCAGCAGCCAAGATCCAAACAGGGCCTTAACGAGCTCCTACAATGAGCAGTTCTTC.

This clonotype has just a few counts. One junction end does not reproduce the germline sequence, and a read error may be involved. The chain has TRBV4-1 and TRBJ1-1; D is perhaps TRBD1 (6 bases). CDR1 is MGHRA and CDR2 is YSYEKL in the germline V gene. This CDR3 region has 15 residues. CDR3 DNA: TGTGCCAGCAGCCAAGGAACAGGGATCGACACTGAAGCTTTCTTT. Its translation: CASSQGTGIDTEAFF.

This chain uses TRBV5-6 with TRBJ1-2, with 12 bases that match TRBD1. The CDR3 contains 17 residues. Germline CDR1 reads SGHDT; CDR2 reads YYEEEE. J gave up 7 bases and V 7 bases, and 17 bases lay outside the gene matches. This CDR3 is CASESGTGGSRYSGYTF. The CDR3 bases are TGTGCCAGCGAATCAGGGACAGGGGGCTCTCGCTATAGTGGCTACACCTTC.

The V gene is TRBV6-5, the J gene TRBJ2-3; D tentatively fits TRBD1 or TRBD2 (5 bases each). CDR1 and CDR2 from the germline V gene are MNHEY and SVGAGI. The V and J ends lost 6 bases and 8 bases respectively, with 18 bases between them. The CDR3 has 14 amino acids. The CDR3 sequence is CASRPPVGVGTQYF. The CDR3 DNA is TGTGCCAGCAGGCCCCCTGTGGGGGTGGGTACGCAGTATTTT.

This clonotype has at least ten counts. The chain carries TRBV7-9 and TRBJ2-7; no clear D gene. Trimming shortened V by 4 bases and J by 0 bases, and 10 bases separated the two germline ends. The CDR3 is 14 amino acids. The germline V gene has CDR1 SEHNR and CDR2 FQNEAQ (reference sequence). The CDR3 here is CASSSRQSSYEQYF. CDR3 DNA: TGTGCCAGCAGCTCCCGACAATCCTCCTACGAGCAGTACTTC.

The gene calls are TRBV20-1 and TRBJ2-7, with D perhaps TRBD2 (6 bases). The CDR3 consists of 14 residues. V was trimmed by 6 bases and J by 2 bases, leaving 17 bases between them. Germline loops: CDR1 DFQATT, CDR2 SNEGSKA (reference sequence). The CDR3 DNA is TGCAGTGCCCACCGGGACTTGTCCCCCTACGAGCAGTACTTC. Protein product: CSAHRDLSPYEQYF.

This clonotype was found a few times. The CDR3 sequence: CASSANPGRQIQYF. CDR3 DNA sequence: TGTGCCAGCAGTGCTAATCCGGGACGACAAATTCAGTACTTC. V and J are TRBV12-3 or TRBV12-4 and TRBJ2-4; D possibly uses TRBD1 or TRBD2 (5 bases each). The CDR3 is 14 amino acids. Trimming pared 5 bases from V and 10 bases from J, leaving 18 bases between.

The V and J genes are TRBV12-3 or TRBV12-4 and TRBJ2-1; tentatively, D is TRBD2 (5 bases). The ends were cut back, 6 bases at V and 6 bases at J, with 15 bases in the middle. There are 14 residues in the CDR3. The CDR3 coding sequence is TGTGCCAGCAGATCCTTCGAGGCGGGCAATGAGCAGTTCTTC. This translates into CASRSFEAGNEQFF.

This chain links TRBV2 with TRBJ2-4, with D tentatively TRBD2 (5 bases). The CDR3 extends over 14 amino acids. Germline-derived CDR1 and CDR2 are SNHLY and FYNNEI. The V and J ends lost 2 bases and 9 bases respectively, with 14 bases between them. In DNA form, the CDR3 reads TGTGCCAGCAGTGAAAGGCTAGCCAGAGCCATTCAGTACTTC. Its translation is CASSERLARAIQYF.

This chain joins TRBV2 and TRBJ1-1, with TRBD1 as a possible D gene (5 bases). CDR3 length: 13 amino acids. Trimming took off 4 bases at V and 4 bases at J, with 10 bases between the two ends. Germline V gene data show CDR1 as SNHLY and CDR2 as FYNNEI. This CDR3 reads CASSAQGFTEAFF. The CDR3 DNA reads TGTGCCAGCAGTGCTCAGGGCTTCACTGAAGCTTTCTTT.

This chain links TRBV10-3 with TRBJ1-2, with TRBD1 matching over 8 bases. Looked up from germline, CDR1 is ENHRY and CDR2 is SYGVKD. The CDR3 extends over 15 amino acids. V was pared by 3 bases and J by 4 bases, with 7 bases of the junction left unmatched. The DNA of the CDR3 is TGTGCCATCAGTGACTCCGGACAGGGCGGCTATGGCTACACCTTC. Protein product: CAISDSGQGGYGYTF.

This rearrangement joins TRBV12-3 or TRBV12-4 to TRBJ2-4; D is uncertain. Judging by the DNA end, TRBJ2-7 fits better; the J call may be wrong. The CDR3 is made up of 14 amino acids. CDR3 amino acids: CASSSLTRPYEQYF. The CDR3 nucleotides read TGTGCCAGCAGTTCCCTCACCAGACCCTACGAGCAGTACTTC.

J is TRBJ2-5 and V is TRBV6-2 or TRBV6-3, with TRBD1 identical over 10 bases. Germline assignment: CDR1 MNHEY and CDR2 SVGEGT. The ends lost 5 bases at V and 11 bases at J; junction bases unmatched: 14. The CDR3 spans 15 residues. The CDR3 DNA is TGTGCCAGCAGTCAGGACAGGACAGGGGGTAGTGAGCAGTACTTC. Translation: CASSQDRTGGSEQYF.

The chain links TRBV5-1 to TRBJ2-5; no clear D gene. Trimming took 1 base from V and 12 from J, leaving 10 bases between them. CDR1 is SGHRS, CDR2 YFSETQ, per germline. The CDR3 extends over 11 amino acids. The CDR3 here is CASSLLHDKYF. CDR3 nucleotides: TGCGCCAGCAGCTTGTTGCATGATAAGTACTTC.

The rearrangement joins TRBV12-3 or TRBV12-4 to TRBJ1-2, with TRBD1 matching over 9 bases. The CDR3 totals 16 residues. Trimming at V came to 4 bases and at J to 3 bases, leaving 9 bases not matched to a gene. CDR3 sequence: CASSSPDRGGYYGYTF. CDR3 bases: TGTGCCAGCAGTTCCCCGGACAGGGGAGGGTACTATGGCTACACCTTC.

This clonotype was found once. The rearrangement links TRBV5-1 to TRBJ1-2; no clear D gene. Trimming pared 4 bases from V and 5 bases from J, leaving 12 bases between. Germline V lookup: CDR1 SGHRS, CDR2 YFSETQ. This CDR3 is built from 13 residues. The CDR3 DNA reads TGCGCCAGCAGCCGGACCCTAACTTATGGCTACACCTTC. Amino acids: CASSRTLTYGYTF.

There are a few counts of this clonotype. The V gene is TRBV25-1, the J gene TRBJ1-4, with D uncertain. Trimming cost V 3 bases and J 4 bases, with 12 bases left between them. The CDR3 is made up of 15 amino acids. Germline V gene data show CDR1 as MGHDK and CDR2 as SYGVNS. The CDR3 nucleotides read TGTGCCAGCAGTGATATGATTGCCCTTAATGAAAAACTGTTTTTT. Residues: CASSDMIALNEKLFF.

CDR3 sequence (DNA): TGCAGTGCTAGAGACCCACAGGGGCCGGAGGGAATTTCACCCCTCCACTTT. It specifies CSARDPQGPEGISPLHF. V usage is TRBV20-1 and J usage is TRBJ1-6; TRBD1 matches at 7 bases. In germline, CDR1 is DFQATT, CDR2 SNEGSKA (reference sequence). This CDR3 has 17 residues. V was clipped by 0 bases and J by 9 bases; unmatched bases: 14.

This clonotype has a single count. The rearrangement joins TRBV5-8 to TRBJ2-5, with 10 bases matching TRBD2. The CDR3 spans 17 residues. Losses at the gene ends were 0 bases for V and 3 bases for J; bases not matched to a gene: 8. Per germline, CDR1 SGHTS and CDR2 YDEGEE. In DNA, the CDR3 is TGTGCCAGCAGCTTGGCGGCTAGCGGGGGAGATAAAGAGACCCAGTACTTC. Protein sequence: CASSLAASGGDKETQYF.

The chain uses TRBV20-1 and TRBJ2-1; 13 bases are a match to TRBD2. CDR3 length equals 15 residues. Germline V gene data show CDR1 as DFQATT and CDR2 as SNEGSKA (reference sequence). V lost 0 bases, J lost 7 bases, and 3 bases stayed unmatched. The CDR3 spells CSARELAGGLNEQFF. In DNA, the CDR3 is TGCAGTGCTAGAGAACTAGCGGGGGGGCTGAATGAGCAGTTCTTC.

The chain recombines TRBV3-1 with TRBJ1-1; D possibly corresponds to TRBD1 (5 bases). This CDR3 contains 15 residues. Germline CDR1 and CDR2: LGHDT and YNNKEL (reference sequence). The V and J ends lost 0 bases and 2 bases respectively, with 10 bases between them. CDR3 in DNA: TGTGCCAGCAGCCAAGAGGGCCAGGGAAACACTGAAGCTTTCTTT. Residues: CASSQEGQGNTEAFF.

The genes are TRBV15 and TRBJ1-2, with D possibly matching TRBD1 (6 bases). Germline V CDR1 and CDR2: LNHNV, YYDKDF (reference sequence). This CDR3 spans 17 amino acids. V lost 0 bases, J lost 1 base, and 15 bases lay in between. This CDR3 is CATSRDLVQGHNYGYTF. CDR3 DNA sequence: TGTGCCACCAGCAGAGATCTAGTACAGGGACATAACTATGGCTACACCTTC.

The chain carries TRBV6-6 and TRBJ2-5; 9 bases align to TRBD1. Trimming removed 7 bases from V and 2 bases from J; junction bases left unmatched: 5. The germline V gene has CDR1 MNHNY and CDR2 SVGAGI (reference sequence). This CDR3 has 14 residues. CDR3 region: CASITGGRQETQYF. The CDR3 nucleotides are TGTGCCAGCATCACAGGGGGCCGACAAGAGACCCAGTACTTC.

This chain links TRBV5-1 with TRBJ1-4; 8 bases map to TRBD1. Germline CDR1 SGHRS, CDR2 YFSETQ. This CDR3 is built from 15 residues. Losses at the gene ends were 0 bases for V and 5 bases for J; bases not matched to a gene: 3. The CDR3 DNA is TGCGCCAGCAGCTTGGGACAGGGGTCGAATGAAAAACTGTTTTTT. Translated, it gives CASSLGQGSNEKLFF.

V and J are TRBV4-1 and TRBJ2-2; the match to TRBD1 covers 9 bases. J was trimmed by 4 bases and V by 0 bases; bases with no gene match: 3. The CDR3 spans 16 residues. Germline CDR1 and CDR2: MGHRA and YSYEKL. CDR3 loop: CASSQERDRVTGELFF. In DNA form, the CDR3 reads TGCGCCAGCAGCCAAGAACGGGACAGGGTCACCGGGGAGCTGTTTTTT.

This rearrangement joins TRBV20-1 to TRBJ2-3; D is uncertain. V dropped 3 bases and J dropped 2 bases, with 9 bases sitting between them. The CDR3 contains 13 residues. CDR1 DFQATT and CDR2 SNEGSKA come from the germline V gene (reference sequence). CDR3 region: CSARSPLTDTQYF. Written as DNA, the CDR3 is TGCAGTGCTAGGTCCCCACTCACAGATACGCAGTATTTT.